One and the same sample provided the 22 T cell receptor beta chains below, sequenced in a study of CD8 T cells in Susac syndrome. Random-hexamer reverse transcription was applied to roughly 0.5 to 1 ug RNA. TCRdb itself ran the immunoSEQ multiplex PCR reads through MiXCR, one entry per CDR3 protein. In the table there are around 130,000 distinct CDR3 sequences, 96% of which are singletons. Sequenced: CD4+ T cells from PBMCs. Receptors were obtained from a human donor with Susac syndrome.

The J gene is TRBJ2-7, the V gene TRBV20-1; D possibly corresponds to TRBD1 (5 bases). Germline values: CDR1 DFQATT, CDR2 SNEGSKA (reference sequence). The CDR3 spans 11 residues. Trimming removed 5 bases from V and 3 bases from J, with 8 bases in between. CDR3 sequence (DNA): TGCAGTGCTTCTGACAGCTACGAGCAGTACTTC. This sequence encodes CSASDSYEQYF.

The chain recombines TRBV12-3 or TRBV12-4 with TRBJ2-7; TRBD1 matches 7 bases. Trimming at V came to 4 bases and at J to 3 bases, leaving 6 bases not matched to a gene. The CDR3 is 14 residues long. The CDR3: CASSSRTGYYEQYF. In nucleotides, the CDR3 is TGTGCCAGCAGTTCCCGGACAGGCTACTACGAGCAGTACTTC.

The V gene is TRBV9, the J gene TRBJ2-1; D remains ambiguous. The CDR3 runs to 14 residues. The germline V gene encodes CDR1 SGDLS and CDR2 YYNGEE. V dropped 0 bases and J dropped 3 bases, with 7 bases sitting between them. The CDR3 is CASSVVYGYNEQFF. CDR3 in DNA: TGTGCCAGCAGCGTAGTGTACGGCTACAATGAGCAGTTCTTC.

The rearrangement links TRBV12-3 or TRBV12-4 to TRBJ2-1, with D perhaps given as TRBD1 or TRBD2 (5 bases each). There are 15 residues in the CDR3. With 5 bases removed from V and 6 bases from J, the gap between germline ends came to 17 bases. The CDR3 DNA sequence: TGTGCCAGCAGTCCGGGGCCAAGCGGAGGCAATGAGCAGTTCTTC. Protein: CASSPGPSGGNEQFF.

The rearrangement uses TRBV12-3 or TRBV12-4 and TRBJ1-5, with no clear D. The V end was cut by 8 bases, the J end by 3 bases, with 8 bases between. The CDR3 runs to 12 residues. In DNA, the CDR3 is TGTGCCAGCCGGGATCTCAATCAGCCCCAGCATTTT. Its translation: CASRDLNQPQHF.

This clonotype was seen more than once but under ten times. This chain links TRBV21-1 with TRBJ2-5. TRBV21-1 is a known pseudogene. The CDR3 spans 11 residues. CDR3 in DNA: TGTGCCAGCAGCAGTAGGGAGACCCAGTACTTC. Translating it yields CASSSRETQYF.

Written as DNA, the CDR3 is TGTGCCAGCAGCCGACCAGGGGGCACTGAAGCTTTCTTT. It codes for CASSRPGGTEAFF. The J gene is TRBJ1-1, the V gene TRBV5-7, with 7 nucleotides matching TRBD1. Being an ORF, TRBV5-7 has a function that is uncertain. This CDR3 has 13 residues. The J segment lost 4 bases and the V segment lost 4 bases, leaving 4 bases of the junction unmatched.

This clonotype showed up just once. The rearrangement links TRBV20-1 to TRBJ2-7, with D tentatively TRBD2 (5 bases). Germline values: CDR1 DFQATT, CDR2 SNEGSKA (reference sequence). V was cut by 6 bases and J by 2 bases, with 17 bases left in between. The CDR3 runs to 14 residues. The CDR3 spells CSAKRYLAPYEQYF. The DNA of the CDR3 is TGCAGTGCCAAAAGATATCTAGCCCCCTACGAGCAGTACTTC.

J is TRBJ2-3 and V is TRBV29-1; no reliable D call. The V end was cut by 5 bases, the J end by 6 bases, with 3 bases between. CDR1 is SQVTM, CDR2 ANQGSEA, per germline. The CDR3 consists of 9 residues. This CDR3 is CSVSDTQYF. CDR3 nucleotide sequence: TGCAGCGTTTCCGATACGCAGTATTTT.

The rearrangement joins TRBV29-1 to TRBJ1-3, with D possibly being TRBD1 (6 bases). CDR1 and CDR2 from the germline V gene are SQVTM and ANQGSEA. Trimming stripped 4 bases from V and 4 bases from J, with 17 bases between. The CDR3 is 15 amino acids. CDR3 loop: CSVVVQGRRGNTIYF. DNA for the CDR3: TGCAGCGTTGTGGTGCAGGGGCGCAGAGGAAACACCATATATTTT.

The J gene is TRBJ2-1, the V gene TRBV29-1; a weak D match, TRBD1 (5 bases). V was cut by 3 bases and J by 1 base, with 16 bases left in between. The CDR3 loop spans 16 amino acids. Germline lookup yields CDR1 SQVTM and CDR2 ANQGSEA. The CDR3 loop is CSVDPGQTLSYNEQFF. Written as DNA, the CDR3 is TGCAGCGTTGACCCCGGACAAACCCTTTCCTACAATGAGCAGTTCTTC.

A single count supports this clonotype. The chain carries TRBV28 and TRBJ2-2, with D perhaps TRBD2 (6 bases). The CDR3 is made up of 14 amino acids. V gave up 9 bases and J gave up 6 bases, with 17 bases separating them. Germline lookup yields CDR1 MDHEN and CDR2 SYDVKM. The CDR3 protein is CASLLGGTPGELFF. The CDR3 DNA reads TGTGCCAGTTTGCTGGGGGGTACCCCCGGGGAGCTGTTTTTT.

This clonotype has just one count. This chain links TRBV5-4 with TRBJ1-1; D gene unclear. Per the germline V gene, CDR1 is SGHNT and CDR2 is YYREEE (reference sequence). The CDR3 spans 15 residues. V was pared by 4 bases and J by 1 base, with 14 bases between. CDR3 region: CASSRSPAGNTEAFF. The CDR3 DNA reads TGTGCCAGCAGCCGTTCGCCCGCGGGGAACACTGAAGCTTTCTTT.

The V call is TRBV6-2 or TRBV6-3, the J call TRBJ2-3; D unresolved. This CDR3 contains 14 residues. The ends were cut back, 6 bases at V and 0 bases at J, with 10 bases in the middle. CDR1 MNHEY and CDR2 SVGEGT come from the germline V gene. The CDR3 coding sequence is TGTGCCAGCAGCCGCACGACGAGCACAGATACGCAGTATTTT. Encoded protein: CASSRTTSTDTQYF.

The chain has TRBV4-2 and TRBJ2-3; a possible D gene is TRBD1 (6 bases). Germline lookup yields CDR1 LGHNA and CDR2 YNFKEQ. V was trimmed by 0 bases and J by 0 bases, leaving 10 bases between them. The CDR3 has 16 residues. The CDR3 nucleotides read TGTGCCAGCAGCCAAGATAGGACAGCTAGCACAGATACGCAGTATTTT. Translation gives CASSQDRTASTDTQYF.

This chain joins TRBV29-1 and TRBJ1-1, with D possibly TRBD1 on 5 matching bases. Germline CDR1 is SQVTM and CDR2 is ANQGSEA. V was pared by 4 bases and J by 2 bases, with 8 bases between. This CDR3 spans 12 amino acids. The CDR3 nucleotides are TGCAGCGTTGGACAGACAAACACTGAAGCTTTCTTT. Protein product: CSVGQTNTEAFF.

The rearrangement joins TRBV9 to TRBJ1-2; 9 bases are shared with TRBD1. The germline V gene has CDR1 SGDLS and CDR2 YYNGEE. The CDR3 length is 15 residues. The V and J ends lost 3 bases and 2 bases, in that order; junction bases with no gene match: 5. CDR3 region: CASSAEDRGNYGYTF. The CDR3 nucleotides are TGTGCCAGCAGCGCTGAGGACAGGGGAAACTATGGCTACACCTTC. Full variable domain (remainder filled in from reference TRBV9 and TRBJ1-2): DSGVTQTPKHLITATGQRVTLRCSPRSGDLSVYWYQQSLDQGLQFLIQYYNGEERAKGNILERFSAQQFPDLHSELNLSSLELGDSALYFCASSAEDRGNYGYTFGSGTRLTVV.

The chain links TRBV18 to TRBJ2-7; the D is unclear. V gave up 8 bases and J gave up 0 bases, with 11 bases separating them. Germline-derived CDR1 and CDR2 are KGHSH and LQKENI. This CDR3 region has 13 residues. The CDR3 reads CASTGDSSYEQYF. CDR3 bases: TGTGCCAGCACGGGTGATAGCTCCTACGAGCAGTACTTC.

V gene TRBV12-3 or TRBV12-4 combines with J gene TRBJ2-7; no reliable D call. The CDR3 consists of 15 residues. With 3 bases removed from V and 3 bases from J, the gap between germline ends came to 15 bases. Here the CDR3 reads CASSLRGGGVYEQYF. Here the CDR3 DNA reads TGTGCCAGCAGTTTGAGAGGTGGTGGAGTCTACGAGCAGTACTTC.

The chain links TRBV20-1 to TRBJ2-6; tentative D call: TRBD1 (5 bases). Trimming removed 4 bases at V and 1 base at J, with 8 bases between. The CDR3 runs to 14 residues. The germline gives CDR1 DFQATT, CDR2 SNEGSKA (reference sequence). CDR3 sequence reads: CSAIRVSGANVLTF. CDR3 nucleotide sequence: TGCAGTGCTATCAGGGTATCTGGGGCCAACGTCCTGACTTTC.

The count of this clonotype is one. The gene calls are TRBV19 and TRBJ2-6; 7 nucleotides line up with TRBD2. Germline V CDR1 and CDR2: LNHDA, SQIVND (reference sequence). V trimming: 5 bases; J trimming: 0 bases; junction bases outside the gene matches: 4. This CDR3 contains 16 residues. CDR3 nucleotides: TGTGCCAGTAGTGGGCCGGGGGGCTCTGGGGCCAACGTCCTGACTTTC. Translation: CASSGPGGSGANVLTF.

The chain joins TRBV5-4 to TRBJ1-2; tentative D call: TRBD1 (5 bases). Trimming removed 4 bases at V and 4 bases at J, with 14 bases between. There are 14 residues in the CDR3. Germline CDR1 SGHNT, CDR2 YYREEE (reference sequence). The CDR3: CASSLGTNAYGYTF. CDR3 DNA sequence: TGTGCCAGCAGCCTTGGGACTAATGCCTATGGCTACACCTTC.